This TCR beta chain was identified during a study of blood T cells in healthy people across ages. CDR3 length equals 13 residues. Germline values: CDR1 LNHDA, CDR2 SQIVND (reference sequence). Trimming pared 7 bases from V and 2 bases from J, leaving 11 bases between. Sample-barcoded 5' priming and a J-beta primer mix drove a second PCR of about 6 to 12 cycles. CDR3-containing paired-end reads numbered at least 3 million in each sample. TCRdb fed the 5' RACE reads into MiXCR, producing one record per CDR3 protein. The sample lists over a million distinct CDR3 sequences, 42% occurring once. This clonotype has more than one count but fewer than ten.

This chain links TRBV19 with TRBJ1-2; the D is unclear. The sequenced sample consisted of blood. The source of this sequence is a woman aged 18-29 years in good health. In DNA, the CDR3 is TGTGCCAGTACTAAAAACCACAACTATGGCTACACCTTC. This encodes CASTKNHNYGYTF.